The clone carrying this TCR beta chain was seen many times. Its specificity is not known. This specimen belongs to a study of regulatory T cells in long-lasting Graves disease. Overall study: New Graves' disease cases had less than 3 months of antithyroid drugs.

Indicated time point: newly diagnosed GD, antithyroid drugs for less than 3 months. From RNA extracted from PBMCs, the TCR library was made. Sequencing libraries for TCR beta were prepared with iRepertoire HTBI primers and Arm-PCR of CDR3 regions. MiXCR, run by TCRdb on the multiplex PCR reads, gives a single entry per CDR3 protein. The sample includes about 200,000 distinct CDR3 sequences, roughly a fifth of them seen just once. Germline V gives CDR1 SEHNR, CDR2 FQNEAQ (reference sequence). Trimming shortened V by 3 bases and J by 5 bases, and 15 bases separated the two germline ends. The CDR3 loop spans 15 amino acids. Study-level findings and limits: Lower TCR diversity was seen in persistent Graves' patients than in newly diagnosed ones. Persistent patients had more shared public clonotypes (under 3,000) than new patients (roughly 970).

Another study also made use of these data, one on T cells in Graves' hyperthyroidism and ophthalmopathy. That investigation notes: Exclusion of a patient resulted from uncontrolled infection, other autoimmune disease, pregnancy or lactation.

The J gene is TRBJ2-3, the V gene TRBV7-9; D is perhaps TRBD2 (5 bases). The specimen was peripheral blood mononuclear cells (PBMCs), collected at new diagnosis, from a patient treated with antithyroid drugs. The TCR comes from a woman in her 30s with Graves disease. The CDR3 DNA reads TGTGCCAGCAGCTTCAGTGTAGGCCGGGGAGATACGCAGTATTTT. Protein: CASSFSVGRGDTQYF.